Shown below are 21 T cell receptor beta chains from a single sample sequenced in a study of OX40 agonist ivuxolimab in advanced cancers. Produced via immunoSEQ multiplex PCR; TCRdb's table is partial and in-frame only. Among 35,000 to 45,000 clones listed, 74% were seen once. Here the sequenced sample was CD4+ or CD8+ T cells sorted from blood, taken in a trial of the OX40 agonist ivuxolimab. These TCRs come from an adult with an advanced solid tumor such as melanoma, head and neck, liver or kidney cancer.

The genes are TRBV6-5 and TRBJ1-2; D gene ambiguous. The V gene's germline CDR1 is MNHEY and CDR2 SVGAGI. V was clipped by 4 bases and J by 7 bases, with 7 bases between them. The CDR3 is made up of 11 amino acids. The chain's CDR3 is CASSSSVGYTF. For the CDR3, the DNA is TGTGCCAGCAGTTCCAGCGTTGGCTACACCTTC.

The rearrangement uses TRBV7-2 and TRBJ2-7, with TRBD2 matching over 13 bases. The CDR3 loop spans 17 amino acids. Germline CDR1 SGHTA, CDR2 FQGNSA. The trim removed 1 base at V and 0 bases at J, leaving 3 bases unmatched. The CDR3 sequence is CASSLGGLAGSSYEQYF. CDR3 sequence (DNA): TGTGCCAGCAGCTTAGGGGGACTAGCGGGGAGCTCCTACGAGCAGTACTTC.

The genes are TRBV6-5 and TRBJ1-3, with D uncertain. In germline, CDR1 is MNHEY, CDR2 SVGAGI. Trimming removed 7 bases from V and 0 bases from J, with 13 bases in between. The CDR3 runs to 15 residues. The CDR3 nucleotides are TGTGCCAGCAAAGACTCAGGAAGCTCTGGAAACACCATATATTTT. Amino acid sequence: CASKDSGSSGNTIYF.

The chain joins TRBV30 to TRBJ1-1; D perhaps matches TRBD1 (5 bases). The CDR3 length is 15 residues. Germline V CDR1 and CDR2: GTSNPN, SVGIG (reference sequence). The V gene lost 1 base and the J gene lost 4 bases, with 16 bases spanning the gap. CDR3 in amino acids: CAWSDGALGGTEAFF. The CDR3 coding sequence is TGTGCCTGGAGTGATGGGGCTCTGGGGGGCACTGAAGCTTTCTTT. Using reference TRBV30 and TRBJ1-1 for the parts outside the CDR3, the full variable domain is SQTIHQWPATLVQPVGSPLSLECTVEGTSNPNLYWYRQAAGRGLQLLFYSVGIGQISSEVPQNLSASRPQDRQFILSSKKLLLSDSGFYLCAWSDGALGGTEAFFGQGTRLTVV.

V and J are TRBV7-9 and TRBJ2-7; D is ambiguous. This CDR3 spans 12 amino acids. Germline CDR1 reads SEHNR; CDR2 reads FQNEAQ (reference sequence). Deletions cut 5 bases from V and 0 bases from J, with 5 bases between. The CDR3 DNA sequence: TGTGCCAGCAGCCCAAGCTCCTACGAGCAGTACTTC. Amino acids: CASSPSSYEQYF.

The chain is built from TRBV4-1 and TRBJ2-5, with D possibly being TRBD1 or TRBD2 (5 bases each). V was clipped by 0 bases and J by 5 bases, with 13 bases between them. The CDR3 runs to 15 residues. From germline, CDR1 is MGHRA and CDR2 YSYEKL. The CDR3 here is CASSQDDTWGETQYF. DNA for the CDR3: TGCGCCAGCAGCCAAGATGACACCTGGGGGGAGACCCAGTACTTC.

The chain has TRBV19 and TRBJ1-3; D ambiguous. V lost 5 bases, J lost 0 bases, and 11 bases lay in between. The CDR3 loop spans 15 amino acids. Germline CDR1 and CDR2: LNHDA and SQIVND (reference sequence). The CDR3, as DNA: TGTGCCAGTAGTGTGGGGAGGAACTCTGGAAACACCATATATTTT. It is translated as CASSVGRNSGNTIYF.

The table lists this clone with a few counts. This rearrangement joins TRBV19 to TRBJ2-7; 8 bases are shared with TRBD1. The germline V gene has CDR1 LNHDA and CDR2 SQIVND (reference sequence). CDR3 length: 13 residues. Losses at the gene ends were 5 bases for V and 7 bases for J; bases not matched to a gene: 7. CDR3 sequence: CASSVTGGSEQYV. Written as DNA, the CDR3 is TGTGCCAGTAGTGTTACAGGGGGTTCTGAGCAGTACGTC.

This clone was detected only once. The J gene is TRBJ2-2, the V gene TRBV10-3, with 10 bases aligning to TRBD2. With V trimmed by 5 bases and J by 5 bases, 5 bases remained unmatched. The CDR3 contains 15 residues. CDR1 is ENHRY and CDR2 is SYGVKD in the germline V gene. The CDR3: CAISPGLAATGELFF. CDR3 nucleotides: TGTGCCATCAGTCCTGGACTAGCGGCGACCGGGGAGCTGTTTTTT.

This chain uses TRBV28 with TRBJ1-1; D is undetermined. Trimming pared 7 bases from V and 0 bases from J, leaving 9 bases between. Germline CDR1 reads MDHEN; CDR2 reads SYDVKM. This CDR3 has 13 amino acids. The CDR3 coding sequence is TGTGCCAGCAATCGGGTGGTGAACACTGAAGCTTTCTTT. It yields the protein CASNRVVNTEAFF.

The J gene is TRBJ1-1, the V gene TRBV7-2; D is unresolved. The CDR3 runs 15 residues. V was clipped by 2 bases and J by 1 base, with 11 bases between them. Germline CDR1 is SGHTA and CDR2 is FQGNSA. CDR3 sequence reads: CASSLQAAPNTEAFF. The CDR3, as DNA: TGTGCCAGCAGCTTACAGGCAGCGCCGAACACTGAAGCTTTCTTT.

There are a few counts of this clone. J is TRBJ1-5 and V is TRBV5-6, with TRBD1 matching 7 bases. Trimming removed 3 bases from V and 4 bases from J; junction bases left unmatched: 4. Germline CDR1 is SGHDT and CDR2 is YYEEEE. This CDR3 is built from 14 residues. CDR3: CASSSTGRNQPQHF. In DNA form, the CDR3 reads TGTGCCAGCAGCTCGACAGGGAGAAATCAGCCCCAGCATTTT.

This sequence joins TRBV25-1 and TRBJ1-4; 8 bases align to TRBD1. V trimming: 6 bases; J trimming: 5 bases; junction bases outside the gene matches: 14. Germline CDR1 MGHDK, CDR2 SYGVNS. CDR3 length: 17 residues. CDR3 sequence reads: CASSLTYRTGMNEKLFF. The DNA for the CDR3 is TGTGCCAGCAGCCTAACCTACAGGACAGGGATGAATGAAAAACTGTTTTTT.

The chain joins TRBV4-1 to TRBJ1-1; a weak D match, TRBD1 (6 bases). There are 18 residues in the CDR3. The germline gives CDR1 MGHRA, CDR2 YSYEKL. V shed 2 bases and J shed 0 bases, with 19 bases lying between them. This chain's CDR3 is CASSQPQGTNRLNTEAFF. CDR3 nucleotides: TGCGCCAGCAGCCAACCACAGGGAACGAATAGATTGAACACTGAAGCTTTCTTT.

The CDR3 loop is CASNQRGTDTQYF. Written as DNA, the CDR3 is TGTGCCAGCAATCAGAGGGGCACAGATACGCAGTATTTT. The gene calls are TRBV6-5 and TRBJ2-3, with D possibly matching TRBD2 (5 bases). The CDR3 is 13 residues long. Trimming pared 7 bases from V and 1 base from J, leaving 9 bases between. CDR1 MNHEY and CDR2 SVGAGI come from the germline V gene.

The chain employs TRBV28 and TRBJ1-2; D remains unclear. This CDR3 is built from 12 residues. The germline CDR1 and CDR2 sequences are MDHEN and SYDVKM. V shed 6 bases and J shed 6 bases, with 11 bases lying between them. The CDR3 loop reads CASSRAGNGYTF. CDR3 in DNA: TGTGCCAGCAGCCGAGCGGGGAATGGCTACACCTTC.

The rearrangement joins TRBV27 to TRBJ2-5, with 8 bases aligning to TRBD1. TRBJ2-7 explains the end of the DNA better; the J call may be wrong. This CDR3 comprises 14 residues. Germline assignment: CDR1 MNHEY and CDR2 SMNVEV (reference sequence). The CDR3 region has the DNA TGTGCCAGCTCTGGGGGGACAGGTCCCTACGAGCAGTACTTC. Its translation is CASSGGTGPYEQYF.

On this clone itself: A much bigger clone sits one base away, suggesting this may be a read error. The chain has TRBV10-3 and TRBJ1-1; D gene ambiguous. The CDR3 consists of 15 residues. Germline assignment: CDR1 ENHRY and CDR2 SYGVKD. CDR3 nucleotides: TGTGCCATCAGTAAGTCAGTTTTCACGAACACTGAAGCTTTCTTT. It codes for CAISKSVFTNTEAFF.

The chain couples TRBV4-1 to TRBJ1-5; possible D gene TRBD1, 6 bases. The CDR3 covers 14 residues. The germline CDR1 and CDR2 sequences are MGHRA and YSYEKL. Trimming shortened V by 4 bases and J by 8 bases, and 15 bases separated the two germline ends. DNA for the CDR3: TGCGCCAGCAGCCTGGCGGGACAACGAAAGCCCCAGCATTTT. This encodes CASSLAGQRKPQHF.

This chain links TRBV30 with TRBJ1-2; 7 bases agree with TRBD1. CDR1 and CDR2 from the germline V gene are GTSNPN and SVGIG (reference sequence). V trimming: 4 bases; J trimming: 6 bases; junction bases outside the gene matches: 5. CDR3 length: 12 amino acids. The chain's CDR3 is CAWIRDRDGYTF. Here the CDR3 DNA reads TGTGCCTGGATTCGTGACAGGGATGGCTACACCTTC.

The genes are TRBV6-1 and TRBJ2-7, with D unresolved. Germline V gives CDR1 MNHNS, CDR2 SASEGT. Trimming removed 8 bases from V and 3 bases from J, with 17 bases in between. The CDR3 runs to 14 residues. The CDR3 sequence: CASRLGRPVYEQYF. In DNA form, the CDR3 reads TGTGCCAGCCGACTTGGACGACCCGTCTACGAGCAGTACTTC.